These 20 T cell receptor beta chains came from one sample sequenced in a study of Ad26.COV2.S vaccination and SARS-CoV-2 variants. The sample's treatment: 15 to 20 received Ad26.COV2.S at low or high dose, single or two shots; 5 received placebo; per-sample allocation not given. Each sample was drawn 63 days after the first injection (of vaccine or placebo). Sequencing was performed with immunoSEQ multiplex PCR; in TCRdb, only in-frame clones are kept and a portion is missing. The repertoire has approximately 300,000 clones, around four fifths of them found once; the top ten carry 2.1%. The specimen comprised peripheral blood, sampled in a trial of Ad26.COV2.S vaccine versus placebo. The receptor set was obtained from a person between 18 and 60 years old who received the Ad26.COV2.S COVID-19 vaccine or a placebo.

The rearrangement links TRBV11-2 to TRBJ2-3; D possibly corresponds to TRBD1 (5 bases). Germline lookup yields CDR1 SGHAT and CDR2 FQNNGV. CDR3 length: 15 amino acids. V shed 6 bases and J shed 8 bases, with 21 bases lying between them. The CDR3 sequence: CASRSVAGLIITQYF. CDR3 sequence (DNA): TGTGCCAGCAGGTCGGTAGCAGGGCTGATCATTACGCAGTATTTT.

This clone was observed a handful of times. This sequence joins TRBV28 and TRBJ2-7; TRBD2 matches 7 bases. V shed 6 bases and J 2 bases; nucleotides not matched to a gene: 10. The CDR3 is made up of 15 amino acids. The germline V gene has CDR1 MDHEN and CDR2 SYDVKM. CDR3 residues: CASREGTTVTYEQYF. The CDR3 DNA reads as TGTGCCAGCAGGGAGGGGACTACAGTCACCTACGAGCAGTACTTC.

The chain combines TRBV7-2 with TRBJ2-1, with D hard to call. Trimming stripped 4 bases from V and 10 bases from J, with 11 bases between. CDR3 size: 12 residues. Germline V gene sequence: CDR1 SGHTA, CDR2 FQGNSA. CDR3 in DNA: TGTGCCAGCAGCTCTAGACTCAGCGAGCAGTTCTTC. This gives the protein CASSSRLSEQFF.

This sequence joins TRBV19 and TRBJ1-5, with TRBD1 matching 9 bases. Germline values: CDR1 LNHDA, CDR2 SQIVND (reference sequence). This CDR3 contains 14 residues. V shed 2 bases and J 6 bases; nucleotides not matched to a gene: 2. In DNA form, the CDR3 reads TGTGCCAGTAGTATAACAGGGGGCGGTCAGCCCCAGCATTTT. As protein: CASSITGGGQPQHF.

Only a few counts were recorded for this clone. J is TRBJ1-2 and V is TRBV5-4; D unresolved. V was shortened by 4 bases and J by 4 bases, with 17 bases between the two germline ends. The CDR3 has 15 amino acids. Germline lookup yields CDR1 SGHNT and CDR2 YYREEE (reference sequence). This CDR3 reads CASSQNARPTYGYTF. The CDR3 nucleotides read TGTGCCAGCAGCCAAAACGCTCGACCGACCTATGGCTACACCTTC.

The chain links TRBV27 to TRBJ1-5; D is possibly TRBD1 (5 bases). Germline V gene data show CDR1 as MNHEY and CDR2 as SMNVEV (reference sequence). Trimming cost V 4 bases and J 6 bases, with 10 bases left between them. The CDR3 runs 13 residues. The CDR3 protein is CASSSGRGQPQHF. In DNA form, the CDR3 reads TGTGCCAGCAGTTCAGGGAGGGGTCAGCCCCAGCATTTT.

In DNA, the CDR3 is TGTGCCAGCAGCGTAGGGGGGATGGGTAATTCACCCCTCCACTTT. It yields the protein CASSVGGMGNSPLHF. The rearrangement uses TRBV9 and TRBJ1-6; tentative D call: TRBD1 (5 bases). The length of the CDR3 is 15 residues. V was shortened by 0 bases and J by 6 bases, with 10 bases between the two germline ends. Germline V gene sequence: CDR1 SGDLS, CDR2 YYNGEE.

The chain couples TRBV7-8 to TRBJ1-4; TRBD1 is a possible D gene (6 bases). This CDR3 has 15 residues. Germline V CDR1 and CDR2: SGHVS, FQNEAQ. V gave up 5 bases and J gave up 3 bases, with 13 bases separating them. The chain's CDR3 is CASSQDRLANEKLFF. In DNA, the CDR3 is TGTGCCAGCAGCCAAGACAGGCTTGCTAATGAAAAACTGTTTTTT.

In this sample, this clone turned up a few times. V and J are TRBV6-6 and TRBJ2-7; D possibly uses TRBD1 or TRBD2 (5 bases each). V lost 7 bases and J 3 bases, leaving 13 bases between the germline ends. There are 13 residues in the CDR3. Germline V CDR1 and CDR2: MNHNY, SVGAGI (reference sequence). The CDR3 region is CASTRDPYYEQYF. The CDR3 DNA reads TGTGCCAGCACTCGGGACCCTTACTACGAGCAGTACTTC.

This chain links TRBV7-8 with TRBJ2-3; TRBD2 matches 13 bases. The ends lost 8 bases at V and 2 bases at J; junction bases unmatched: 4. Germline lookup yields CDR1 SGHVS and CDR2 FQNEAQ. The CDR3 contains 15 residues. CDR3 protein: CASGTSGGVTDTQYF. DNA for the CDR3: TGTGCCAGCGGCACTAGCGGGGGGGTCACAGATACGCAGTATTTT.

The sample holds many counts of this clone. The genes are TRBV6-5 and TRBJ2-1; 14 bases align to TRBD2. Per germline, CDR1 MNHEY and CDR2 SVGAGI. V lost 5 bases to trimming and J lost 10 bases; unmatched junction nucleotides: 7. The CDR3 loop spans 15 amino acids. The DNA of the CDR3 is TGTGCCAGCAGTCCGACTAGCGGGGGGGCGGAAGAGCAGTTCTTC. Its protein product is CASSPTSGGAEEQFF.

The V gene is TRBV18, the J gene TRBJ2-7; D gene unclear. CDR1 is KGHSH and CDR2 is LQKENI in the germline V gene. The CDR3 consists of 16 residues. V was pared by 3 bases and J by 2 bases, with 17 bases between. The CDR3 sequence is CASSPPPGAAPYEQYF. In DNA form, the CDR3 reads TGTGCCAGCTCACCCCCCCCGGGTGCCGCACCCTACGAGCAGTACTTC.

The DNA of the CDR3 is TGTGCCAGCAGCCAAGGGCAAGCTCAGCCCCAGCATTTT. This sequence encodes CASSQGQAQPQHF. The genes are TRBV3-1 (or the pseudogene TRBV3-2) and TRBJ1-5; unclear D gene. In germline, CDR1 is LGHDT, CDR2 YNNKEL (reference sequence). V was trimmed by 1 base and J by 6 bases, leaving 7 bases between them. The CDR3 runs 13 residues.

The chain uses TRBV11-2 and TRBJ1-1, with D maybe TRBD1 (6 bases). Between the trimmed V and J ends, which lost 3 bases and 6 bases, there was a span of 11 bases. CDR1 SGHAT and CDR2 FQNNGV come from the germline V gene. The CDR3 runs to 13 residues. The CDR3: CASSLSGVAEAFF. In DNA form, the CDR3 reads TGTGCCAGCAGCTTGTCAGGGGTGGCTGAAGCTTTCTTT.

V is TRBV18 and J is TRBJ1-1; 9 bases agree with TRBD1. J gave up 0 bases and V 3 bases, and 5 bases lay outside the gene matches. The CDR3 runs to 16 residues. Germline CDR1 is KGHSH and CDR2 is LQKENI. CDR3 sequence reads: CASSPGTGYMNTEAFF. The CDR3 DNA sequence: TGTGCCAGCTCACCTGGGACAGGGTACATGAACACTGAAGCTTTCTTT.

This rearrangement joins TRBV10-3 to TRBJ1-1, with 7 bases that match TRBD1. Germline-derived CDR1 and CDR2 are ENHRY and SYGVKD. Trimming removed 11 bases from V and 6 bases from J; junction bases left unmatched: 9. This CDR3 has 12 amino acids. The CDR3 loop is CASSTGYAEAFF. The DNA of the CDR3 is TGTGCCTCTTCGACAGGGTATGCTGAAGCTTTCTTT.

A note on this clone: The sample contains more than one DNA sequence encoding this CDR3. The V call is TRBV7-2, the J call TRBJ1-1; D gene unclear. Germline CDR1 SGHTA, CDR2 FQGNSA. This CDR3 contains 14 residues. With 5 bases removed from V and 1 base from J, the gap between germline ends came to 11 bases. The CDR3 loop is CASSPGAANTEAFF. CDR3 coding DNA: TGTGCCAGCAGCCCAGGAGCAGCGAACACTGAAGCTTTCTTT.

The rearrangement uses TRBV29-1 and TRBJ1-2; D is perhaps TRBD1 (6 bases). The CDR3 runs to 17 residues. Germline lookup yields CDR1 SQVTM and CDR2 ANQGSEA. V lost 0 bases, J lost 4 bases, and 21 bases lay in between. The CDR3 DNA is TGCAGCGTTGAAGATCTAACAGGGACTAGGGGTCTCTATGGCTACACCTTC. Translating it yields CSVEDLTGTRGLYGYTF.

The CDR3 sequence: CASSSGTSGVTDTQYF. In nucleotides, the CDR3 is TGCGCCAGCAGCTCCGGGACTAGCGGGGTAACAGATACGCAGTATTTT. The chain is built from TRBV5-1 and TRBJ2-3, with 13 bases matching TRBD2. This CDR3 is built from 16 residues. The J segment lost 3 bases and the V segment lost 3 bases, leaving 4 bases of the junction unmatched. CDR1 is SGHRS, CDR2 YFSETQ, per germline.

The chain couples TRBV3-1 (or the pseudogene TRBV3-2) to TRBJ2-1, with no clear D. Trimming cost V 4 bases and J 13 bases, with 11 bases left between them. The CDR3 is made up of 11 amino acids. CDR1 and CDR2 from the germline V gene are LGHDT and YNNKEL (reference sequence). In DNA form, the CDR3 reads TGTGCCAGCAGCCTAACCGGGTCTCAGTTCTTC. This codes for CASSLTGSQFF.